This paragraph reports one T cell receptor beta chain. The CDR3 length is 14 residues. Germline CDR1 is MNHNY and CDR2 is SVGAGI (reference sequence). With 2 bases removed from V and 4 bases from J, the gap between germline ends came to 9 bases. This entry comes from a study of beta chain features in type 1 diabetes. The authors reverse transcribed all of the isolated RNA, so sequencing captured expressed TCRB transcripts. Assay used: immunoSEQ multiplex PCR; TCRdb lists only in-frame clones, some missing. Among more than 110,000 clones, 6.9% were seen once, and the ten largest hold 1.4%. The sample taken for sequencing was central memory CD4+ T cells from blood. The clonotype comes from a woman aged 25 to 39 in good health. This chain connects TRBV6-6 to TRBJ1-5; D gene unclear. CDR3 DNA: TGTGCCAGCAGTTACGTGGGCGGGAATCAGCCCCAGCATTTT. Amino acid sequence: CASSYVGGNQPQHF.